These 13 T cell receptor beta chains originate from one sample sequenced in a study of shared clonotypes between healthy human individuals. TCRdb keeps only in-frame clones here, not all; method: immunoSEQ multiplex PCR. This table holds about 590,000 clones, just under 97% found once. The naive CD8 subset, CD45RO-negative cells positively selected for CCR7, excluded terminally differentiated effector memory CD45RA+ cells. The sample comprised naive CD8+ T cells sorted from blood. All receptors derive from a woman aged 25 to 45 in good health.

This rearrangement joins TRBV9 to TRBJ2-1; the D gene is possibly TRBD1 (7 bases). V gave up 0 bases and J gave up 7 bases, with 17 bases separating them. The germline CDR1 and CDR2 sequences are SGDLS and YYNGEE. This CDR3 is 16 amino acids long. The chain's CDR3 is CASSVEGGQLANEQFF. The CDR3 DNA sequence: TGTGCCAGCAGCGTAGAGGGGGGACAGTTGGCAAATGAGCAGTTCTTC.

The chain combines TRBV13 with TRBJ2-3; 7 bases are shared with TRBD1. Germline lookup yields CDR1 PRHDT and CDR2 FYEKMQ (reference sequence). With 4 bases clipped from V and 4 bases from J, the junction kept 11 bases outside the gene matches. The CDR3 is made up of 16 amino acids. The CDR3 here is CASSSASTGRADTQYF. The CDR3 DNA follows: TGTGCCAGCAGCTCCGCATCGACAGGGAGAGCAGATACGCAGTATTTT.

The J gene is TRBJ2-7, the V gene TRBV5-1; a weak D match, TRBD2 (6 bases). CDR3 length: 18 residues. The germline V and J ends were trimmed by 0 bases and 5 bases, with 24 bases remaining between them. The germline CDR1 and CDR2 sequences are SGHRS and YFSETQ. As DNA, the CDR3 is TGCGCCAGCAGCTTGGTTCCCCGGAAACTAGCCGGAAGGGACGAGCAGTACTTC. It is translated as CASSLVPRKLAGRDEQYF.

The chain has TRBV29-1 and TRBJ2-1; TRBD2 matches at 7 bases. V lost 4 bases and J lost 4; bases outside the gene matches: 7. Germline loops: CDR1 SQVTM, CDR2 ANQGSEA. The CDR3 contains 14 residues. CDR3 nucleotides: TGCAGCGTTGGGGGCGGGAGTGAGTACAATGAGCAGTTCTTC. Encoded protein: CSVGGGSEYNEQFF.

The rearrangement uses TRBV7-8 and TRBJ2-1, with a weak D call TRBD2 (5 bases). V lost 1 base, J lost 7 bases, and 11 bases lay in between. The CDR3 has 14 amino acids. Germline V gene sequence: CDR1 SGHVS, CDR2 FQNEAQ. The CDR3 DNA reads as TGTGCCAGCAGCTTAGGCGGGCCGAGGAATGAGCAGTTCTTC. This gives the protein CASSLGGPRNEQFF.

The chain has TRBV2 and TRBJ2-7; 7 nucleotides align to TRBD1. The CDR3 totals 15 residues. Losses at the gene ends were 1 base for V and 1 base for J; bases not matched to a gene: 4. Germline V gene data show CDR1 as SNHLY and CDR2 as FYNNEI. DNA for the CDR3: TGTGCCAGCAGTGAAGTGGGACAGTGGTCCTACGAGCAGTACTTC. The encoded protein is CASSEVGQWSYEQYF.

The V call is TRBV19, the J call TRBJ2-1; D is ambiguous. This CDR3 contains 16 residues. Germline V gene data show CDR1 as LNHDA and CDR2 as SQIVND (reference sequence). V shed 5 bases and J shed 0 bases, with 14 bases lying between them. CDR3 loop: CASSPRLRSSYNEQFF. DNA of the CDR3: TGTGCCAGTAGTCCTAGACTCCGGAGCTCCTACAATGAGCAGTTCTTC.

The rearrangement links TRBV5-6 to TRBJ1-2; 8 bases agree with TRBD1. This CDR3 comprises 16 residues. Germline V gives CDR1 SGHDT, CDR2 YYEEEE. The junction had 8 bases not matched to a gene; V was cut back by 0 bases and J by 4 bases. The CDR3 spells CASSLAAGGSIYGYTF. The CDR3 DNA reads TGTGCCAGCAGCTTGGCCGCAGGGGGCTCCATCTATGGCTACACCTTC. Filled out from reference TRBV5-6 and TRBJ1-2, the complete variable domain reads DAGVTQSPTHLIKTRGQQVTLRCSPKSGHDTVSWYQQALGQGPQFIFQYYEEEERQRGNFPDRFSGHQFPNYSSELNVNALLLGDSALYLCASSLAAGGSIYGYTFGSGTRLTVV.

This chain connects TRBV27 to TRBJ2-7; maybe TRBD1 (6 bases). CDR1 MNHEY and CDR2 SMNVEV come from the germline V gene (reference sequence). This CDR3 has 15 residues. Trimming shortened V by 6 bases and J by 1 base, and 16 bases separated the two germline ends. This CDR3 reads CASRQALGASYEQYF. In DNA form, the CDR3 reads TGTGCCAGCAGACAAGCTTTGGGGGCGTCCTACGAGCAGTACTTC.

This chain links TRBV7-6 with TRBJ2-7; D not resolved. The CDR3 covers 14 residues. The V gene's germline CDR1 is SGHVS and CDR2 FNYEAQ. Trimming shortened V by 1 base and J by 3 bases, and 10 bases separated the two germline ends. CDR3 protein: CASSLGGLIYEQYF. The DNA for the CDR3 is TGTGCCAGCAGCTTAGGCGGCCTAATCTACGAGCAGTACTTC.

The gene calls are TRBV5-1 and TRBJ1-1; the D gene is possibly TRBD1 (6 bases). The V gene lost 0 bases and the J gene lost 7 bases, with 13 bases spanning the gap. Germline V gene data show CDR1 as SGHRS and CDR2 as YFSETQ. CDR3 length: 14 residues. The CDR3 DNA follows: TGCGCCAGCAGCTTGGGAACAGGGAGTAATGAAGCTTTCTTT. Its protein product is CASSLGTGSNEAFF.

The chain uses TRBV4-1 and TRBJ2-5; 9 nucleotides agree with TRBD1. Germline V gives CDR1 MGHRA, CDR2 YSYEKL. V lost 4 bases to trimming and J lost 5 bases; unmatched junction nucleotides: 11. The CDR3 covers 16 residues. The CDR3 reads CASSPEKGTGMETQYF. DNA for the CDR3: TGCGCCAGCAGCCCCGAAAAGGGGACAGGGATGGAGACCCAGTACTTC.

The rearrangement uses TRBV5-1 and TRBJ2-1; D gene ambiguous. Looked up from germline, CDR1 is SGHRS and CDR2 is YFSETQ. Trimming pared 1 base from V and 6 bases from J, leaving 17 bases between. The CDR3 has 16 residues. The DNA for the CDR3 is TGCGCCAGCAGCTTGTTCCCGTTACGTTGGGGCAATGAGCAGTTCTTC. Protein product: CASSLFPLRWGNEQFF.